A selection of T cell receptor beta chains follows, all from one sample in a study of blood T cells in healthy people across ages. MiXCR was run by TCRdb on the 5' RACE reads, yielding one entry per CDR3 protein. This sample has roughly 1.9 million distinct CDR3 sequences; about 39% occur once, and the top ten carry 20% to 25%. Sequenced input: blood. These receptors came from a human donor in good health. CDR3s include the opening cysteine and the closing phenylalanine or tryptophan. The D gene is left open where the match is weak. Rows give clone size only sometimes, using once, few, many, or a class for an expanded clone.

j_call,d_call,v_call,clone_size,cdr3_aa,cdr3_nt
TRBJ2-3,-,TRBV24-1,many,CATSDLSTDTQYF,TGTGCCACCAGTGATCTGAGCACAGATACGCAGTATTTT
TRBJ2-7,-,TRBV6-2/TRBV6-3,few,CASSYNRGASSYEQYF,TGTGCCAGCAGTTACAATAGGGGGGCCTCATCCTACGAGCAGTACTTC
TRBJ2-7,TRBD2,TRBV2,-,CASTTSGGSRNEQYF,TGTGCCAGCACGACTAGCGGGGGGAGTAGGAACGAGCAGTACTTC
TRBJ2-5,-,TRBV20-1,-,CSASRTGIGETQYF,TGCAGTGCTTCACGGACCGGTATCGGTGAGACCCAGTACTTC
TRBJ2-1,TRBD1,TRBV7-6,few,CASSPAAHDRVRASEQFF,TGTGCCAGCAGCCCCGCCGCGCACGACAGGGTTCGGGCCAGTGAGCAGTTCTTC
TRBJ2-3,-,TRBV6-5,-,CASSSRGATSTDTQYF,TGTGCCAGCAGTAGTAGAGGAGCTACTAGCACAGATACGCAGTATTTT
TRBJ2-5,TRBD2,TRBV4-2,-,CASSSIRTSGEVVETQYF,TGTGCCAGCAGCTCAATTCGGACTAGCGGGGAAGTAGTGGAGACCCAGTACTTC
TRBJ2-5,TRBD2,TRBV4-2,once,CASSQEPSGGPAGEIQYF,TGTGCCAGCAGCCAAGAGCCTAGCGGGGGGCCGGCGGGGGAGATCCAGTACTTC
TRBJ2-3,-,TRBV27,-,CAGSFGLLNTDTQYF,TGTGCCGGCAGTTTTGGTTTACTTAACACAGATACGCAGTATTTT
TRBJ1-4,-,TRBV4-1,-,CASSQAQPEKLFF,TGCGCCAGCAGCCAAGCACAGCCTGAAAAACTGTTTTTT
TRBJ2-5,-,TRBV10-3,many,CAISDSSWAAQETQYF,TGTGCCATCAGTGACTCCTCTTGGGCAGCCCAAGAGACCCAGTACTTC
TRBJ2-7,-,TRBV15,-,CATSRDQDYSTEQYF,TGTGCCACCAGCAGAGATCAAGACTACTCAACAGAGCAGTACTTC
TRBJ2-3,-,TRBV5-1,-,CASSLGHLESADTQYF,TGCGCCAGCAGCTTGGGACATTTAGAGTCGGCCGATACGCAGTATTTT
TRBJ2-7,-,TRBV7-6,few,CASSPGGGAFYEQYF,TGTGCCAGCAGCCCCGGTGGCGGGGCCTTCTACGAGCAGTACTTC
TRBJ2-1,TRBD1,TRBV15,-,CATSRARDRYNEQFF,TGTGCCACCAGCAGAGCCCGGGACAGATACAATGAGCAGTTCTTC